This TCR beta chain comes out of a study of cytomegalovirus exposure and HLA in healthy donors. Study-wide points: Previous analysis showed most TCR beta V segments were productive about 87% or about 30% of the time. Links to common viral pathogens appeared, in a later analysis, for several of the most significant clusters. According to reports, the classifier identified cytomegalovirus status with high specificity and sensitivity.

The primer mix had 60 Vbeta and 13 Jbeta primers. Assay: immunoSEQ multiplex PCR; the TCRdb copy retains only in-frame clones and omits some. The table lists some 130,000 clones, about four fifths of them singletons. This CDR3 has 15 residues. Trimming removed 0 bases at V and 3 bases at J, with 9 bases between. Germline V CDR1 and CDR2: MNHEY, SVGAGI. In the case of this clone: Its antigen is not known.

Healthy bone marrow donors made up the cohort. This chain links TRBV6-5 with TRBJ1-5; D might be TRBD1 (6 bases). The clonotype comes from a man aged 30 to 45 in good health. The sequencing sample was made of PBMCs. This chain's CDR3 is CASSYSGQDNQPQHF. The CDR3 DNA reads as TGTGCCAGCAGTTACTCGGGACAAGACAATCAGCCCCAGCATTTT.